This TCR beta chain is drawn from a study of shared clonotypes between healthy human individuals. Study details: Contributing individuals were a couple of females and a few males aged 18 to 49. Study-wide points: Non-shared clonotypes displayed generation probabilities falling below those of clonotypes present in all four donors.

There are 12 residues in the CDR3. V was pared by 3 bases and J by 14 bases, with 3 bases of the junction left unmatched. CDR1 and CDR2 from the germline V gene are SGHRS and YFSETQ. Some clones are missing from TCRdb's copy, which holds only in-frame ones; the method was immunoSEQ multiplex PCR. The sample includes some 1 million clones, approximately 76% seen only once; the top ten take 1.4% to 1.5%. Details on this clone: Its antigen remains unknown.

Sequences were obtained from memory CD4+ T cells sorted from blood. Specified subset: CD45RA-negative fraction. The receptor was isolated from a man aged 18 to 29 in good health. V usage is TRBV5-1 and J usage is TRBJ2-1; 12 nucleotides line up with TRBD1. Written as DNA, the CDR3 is TGCGCCAGCAGCTCCGGGACAGGGGGCGAGTTCTTC. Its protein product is CASSSGTGGEFF.